The clone carrying this T cell receptor beta chain occurred once. Its cognate antigen is unknown. This record comes from a study of cytomegalovirus exposure and HLA in healthy donors. Overall study findings and caveats: Specificity of three CMV-associated chains for CMV antigens was verified in vitro.

It was with 60 Vbeta and 13 Jbeta primers that the PCR ran. Produced via immunoSEQ multiplex PCR; TCRdb's table is partial and in-frame only. The sample yields about 86,000 clones, just over 70% seen once. Germline CDR1 reads MDHEN; CDR2 reads SYDVKM. The J segment lost 5 bases and the V segment lost 5 bases, leaving 11 bases of the junction unmatched. CDR3 length: 16 amino acids. The sequence derives from a man aged 55 to 70 in good health and CMV-seronegative. The sample taken for sequencing was PBMCs. J is TRBJ2-3 and V is TRBV28, with TRBD2 matching over 9 bases. This chain's CDR3 is CASSPTRAGGVDTQYF. The CDR3 region has the DNA TGTGCCAGCAGTCCAACTCGGGCGGGAGGGGTAGATACGCAGTATTTT. Full variable domain (missing parts from reference TRBV28 and TRBJ2-3): DVKVTQSSRYLVKRTGEKVFLECVQDMDHENMFWYRQDPGLGLRLIYFSYDVKMKEKGDIPEGYSVSREKKERFSLILESASTNQTSMYLCASSPTRAGGVDTQYFGPGTRLTVL.